These 32 T cell receptor beta chains were sequenced from one sample in a study of T-cell reconstitution after alpha-beta-depleted transplantation in children. Using unique molecular identifiers, the investigators prepared the TCRbeta library. TCRdb reprocessed the PCR reads via MiXCR and lists one record per CDR3 protein. This table has around 100,000 distinct CDR3 sequences, 4.5% to 7.5% appearing once. This material consisted of PBMCs, mostly from graft donor cells, taken 60 days after TCRalphabeta/CD19-depleted stem cell transplant. The receptor source for this set is a female patient aged 2-9 years who had a stem cell transplant for Fanconi anemia, so the T cells may come from the graft donor.

This clonotype was recorded many times. V and J are TRBV5-1 and TRBJ2-3; 7 bases agree with TRBD1. Unmatched junction bases numbered 12, after V lost 6 bases and J lost 5 bases. This CDR3 contains 15 residues. CDR1 is SGHRS and CDR2 is YFSETQ in the germline V gene. CDR3 region: CASIKGAPKEDTQYF. The CDR3 DNA sequence: TGCGCCAGCATTAAGGGGGCGCCAAAGGAAGATACGCAGTATTTT.

This rearrangement joins TRBV30 to TRBJ2-3; 12 nucleotides match TRBD2. Germline CDR1 GTSNPN, CDR2 SVGIG (reference sequence). CDR3 length equals 16 residues. V gave up 0 bases and J gave up 0 bases; unmatched junction bases: 1. The CDR3 DNA follows: TGTGCCTGGAGTGTAGGGACTAGCGGGAGCACAGATACGCAGTATTTT. Translating gives CAWSVGTSGSTDTQYF.

A few counts support this clonotype. The chain uses TRBV7-8 and TRBJ2-7; 10 bases line up with TRBD1. Germline-derived CDR1 and CDR2 are SGHVS and FQNEAQ. The CDR3 spans 18 residues. The V gene end was trimmed by 5 bases and the J gene end by 1 base; junction bases not matched to a gene: 14. The CDR3 spells CASSRTPGQGVKSYEQYF. The CDR3 DNA follows: TGTGCCAGCAGCCGCACCCCCGGACAGGGGGTGAAATCCTACGAGCAGTACTTC.

The chain is built from TRBV5-1 and TRBJ2-5; no definite D call. The germline V gene has CDR1 SGHRS and CDR2 YFSETQ. Trimming left V 0 bases short and J 2 bases short, with 5 bases between. The CDR3 has 13 amino acids. This CDR3 reads CASSLGQQETQYF. For the CDR3, the DNA is TGCGCCAGCAGCTTGGGGCAGCAAGAGACCCAGTACTTC.

This clonotype was picked up many times. The V and J genes are TRBV20-1 and TRBJ1-2; no definite D call. V gave up 3 bases and J gave up 3 bases, with 11 bases separating them. CDR3 size: 13 residues. Germline CDR1 and CDR2: DFQATT and SNEGSKA (reference sequence). Here the CDR3 DNA reads TGCAGTGCTAGTGACGGAAGCTACTATGGCTACACCTTC. Translating it yields CSASDGSYYGYTF.

This clonotype has more than one count but fewer than ten. This rearrangement joins TRBV7-9 to TRBJ2-3, with D perhaps assigned TRBD1 or TRBD2 (5 bases each). The V gene's germline CDR1 is SEHNR and CDR2 FQNEAQ (reference sequence). The CDR3 extends over 17 amino acids. V was shortened by 2 bases and J by 5 bases, with 20 bases between the two germline ends. This chain's CDR3 is CASSLLLGTPVGDTQYF. The CDR3 bases are TGTGCCAGCAGCTTATTATTAGGGACCCCAGTCGGAGATACGCAGTATTTT.

In its sample, this clonotype was seen once. Germline and junction disagree at one end, which may indicate a read error. The chain has TRBV27 and TRBJ2-7; D remains unclear. Germline V lookup: CDR1 MNHEY, CDR2 SMNVEV (reference sequence). This CDR3 contains 13 residues. CDR3 residues: CATSFLYGYEQYF. CDR3 bases: TGTGCCACCAGTTTTTTATACGGCTACGAGCAGTACTTC.

Ten or more counts support this clonotype. The chain couples TRBV28 to TRBJ1-3; weak D call: TRBD1 (5 bases). V lost 4 bases and J lost 3, with 13 bases in between. Germline V gene data show CDR1 as MDHEN and CDR2 as SYDVKM. This CDR3 has 15 amino acids. Here the CDR3 DNA reads TGTGCCAGCAGTTCAACGACAGTGGTTGGAAACACCATATATTTT. Encoded protein: CASSSTTVVGNTIYF.

This clonotype has a count of ten or more. This chain joins TRBV6-4 and TRBJ2-3, with 7 bases lining up with TRBD2. This CDR3 region has 15 residues. Trimming took 3 bases from V and 2 from J; bases not matched to a gene: 5. Germline V lookup: CDR1 MRHNA, CDR2 SNTAGT. Here the CDR3 reads CASSESSGNTDTQYF. The CDR3 coding sequence is TGTGCCAGCAGTGAGTCTAGCGGCAACACAGATACGCAGTATTTT.

The chain employs TRBV6-2 or TRBV6-3 and TRBJ2-3; TRBD2 agrees at 9 bases. The CDR3 totals 15 residues. With V trimmed by 10 bases and J by 6 bases, 14 bases remained unmatched. Germline-derived CDR1 and CDR2 are MNHEY and SVGEGT. CDR3 in amino acids: CAIRGTSLHIDTQYF. CDR3 DNA sequence: TGTGCCATACGAGGGACTAGCTTGCACATCGATACGCAGTATTTT.

This clonotype was counted only a few times. This chain joins TRBV7-3 and TRBJ2-1; possibly TRBD2 for D (6 bases). Germline V CDR1 and CDR2: SGHTA, FQGTGA. The CDR3 covers 17 residues. V lost 1 base, J lost 3 bases, and 16 bases lay in between. The CDR3 nucleotides are TGTGCCAGCAGCTTAAAGTTCGGGGGAGATAGCTACAATGAGCAGTTCTTC. Amino acid sequence: CASSLKFGGDSYNEQFF.

This clonotype was seen only a few times. The chain joins TRBV7-2 to TRBJ2-5; D is perhaps TRBD1 (7 bases). The V gene lost 5 bases and the J gene lost 5 bases, with 15 bases spanning the gap. CDR1 SGHTA and CDR2 FQGNSA come from the germline V gene. The CDR3 totals 14 residues. The CDR3 DNA follows: TGTGCCAGCAGCAGACAGGGAGGATGGGAGACCCAGTACTTC. As protein: CASSRQGGWETQYF.

The chain links TRBV19 to TRBJ2-1, with 12 bases matching TRBD2. The CDR3 contains 18 residues. CDR1 is LNHDA, CDR2 SQIVND, per germline (reference sequence). The ends lost 5 bases at V and 0 bases at J; junction bases unmatched: 8. CDR3 nucleotide sequence: TGTGCCAGTAGTCCCCTAGCGGGAGGGCGTAGCTCCTACAATGAGCAGTTCTTC. It is translated as CASSPLAGGRSSYNEQFF.

This clonotype has a handful of counts. The chain joins TRBV18 to TRBJ1-5; perhaps TRBD1 as D (5 bases). The CDR3 loop spans 14 amino acids. CDR1 and CDR2 (germline): KGHSH, LQKENI. V was shortened by 2 bases and J by 3 bases, with 8 bases between the two germline ends. CDR3 in amino acids: CASSPTGFNQPQHF. As DNA, the CDR3 is TGTGCCAGCTCACCAACAGGATTCAATCAGCCCCAGCATTTT.

This clonotype was found many times. The rearrangement joins TRBV30 to TRBJ1-4; D is uncertain. Germline CDR1 is GTSNPN and CDR2 is SVGIG (reference sequence). The length of the CDR3 is 14 residues. The CDR3 coding sequence is TGTGCTACCGGAGCCGAGACAAGCGGAGAAAAACTGTTTTTT. Translation gives CATGAETSGEKLFF.

This clonotype was seen a handful of times. This chain links TRBV9 with TRBJ1-2; 7 nucleotides line up with TRBD1. The ends lost 0 bases at V and 4 bases at J; junction bases unmatched: 6. Germline V gene data show CDR1 as SGDLS and CDR2 as YYNGEE. CDR3 length: 15 residues. The CDR3 nucleotides read TGTGCCAGCAGCGTAGCTCAGGGGGGACTCTATGGCTACACCTTC. Translation: CASSVAQGGLYGYTF. The entire variable domain, with the rest obtained from reference TRBV9 and TRBJ1-2, is as follows: DSGVTQTPKHLITATGQRVTLRCSPRSGDLSVYWYQQSLDQGLQFLIQYYNGEERAKGNILERFSAQQFPDLHSELNLSSLELGDSALYFCASSVAQGGLYGYTFGSGTRLTVV.

This clonotype was found a few times. The V call is TRBV7-9, the J call TRBJ2-7; D uncertain. CDR3 size: 15 residues. Germline CDR1 is SEHNR and CDR2 is FQNEAQ (reference sequence). V shed 5 bases and J shed 3 bases, with 17 bases lying between them. The CDR3 loop is CASSRDRGPYYEQYF. In DNA form, the CDR3 reads TGTGCCAGCAGCCGAGACCGCGGACCTTACTACGAGCAGTACTTC.

The rearrangement uses TRBV30 and TRBJ2-3; TRBD2 agrees at 10 bases. After removal of 3 bases from V and 4 bases from J, the junction contained 7 bases not matched to a gene. The CDR3 is made up of 15 amino acids. Looked up from germline, CDR1 is GTSNPN and CDR2 is SVGIG (reference sequence). The CDR3 loop is CAWSVASGRSDTQYF. The CDR3 DNA is TGTGCCTGGAGCGTCGCTAGCGGGAGATCAGATACGCAGTATTTT.

A few counts support this clonotype. This rearrangement joins TRBV3-1 to TRBJ2-7; TRBD1 or TRBD2 may be the D gene (5 bases each). Trimming left V 0 bases short and J 2 bases short, with 20 bases between. Germline V gene sequence: CDR1 LGHDT, CDR2 YNNKEL (reference sequence). CDR3 length: 18 residues. The CDR3 loop reads CASSQDLNLGPPTYEQYF. In nucleotides, the CDR3 is TGTGCCAGCAGCCAAGATCTTAACTTGGGACCCCCAACCTACGAGCAGTACTTC.

This clonotype was found many times. The V call is TRBV28, the J call TRBJ2-7; a possible D gene is TRBD2 (6 bases). This CDR3 spans 14 amino acids. Germline V gene sequence: CDR1 MDHEN, CDR2 SYDVKM. The ends were cut back, 3 bases at V and 4 bases at J, with 13 bases in the middle. The CDR3 protein is CASSFGRGTYEQYF. CDR3 nucleotide sequence: TGTGCCAGCAGTTTCGGTCGAGGGACTTACGAGCAGTACTTC.

This clonotype showed up many times. This sequence joins TRBV29-1 and TRBJ1-2; perhaps TRBD1 as D (6 bases). The germline V and J ends were trimmed by 4 bases and 4 bases, with 16 bases remaining between them. The V gene's germline CDR1 is SQVTM and CDR2 ANQGSEA. The CDR3 extends over 14 amino acids. The CDR3 DNA reads as TGCAGCGTTGGGGGGGCTGGGGTTAGCTATGGCTACACCTTC. This sequence encodes CSVGGAGVSYGYTF.

In this sample, this clonotype turned up many times. The chain combines TRBV15 with TRBJ2-1; no reliable D call. This CDR3 is 11 amino acids long. Looked up from germline, CDR1 is LNHNV and CDR2 is YYDKDF (reference sequence). The V and J ends lost 1 base and 7 bases respectively, with 2 bases between them. The CDR3, as DNA: TGTGCCACCAGCAGAGCGAATGAGCAGTTCTTC. Its protein is CATSRANEQFF.

This clonotype has only a few counts. The gene calls are TRBV10-3 and TRBJ2-3; 7 nucleotides agree with TRBD1. V shed 6 bases, J shed 0 bases, and the junction held 12 bases outside the gene matches. The CDR3 has 17 residues. Germline V lookup: CDR1 ENHRY, CDR2 SYGVKD. The CDR3 DNA reads TGTGCCATCAGCCGCACTACAGGGGCGGCCAGCACAGATACGCAGTATTTT. Protein: CAISRTTGAASTDTQYF.

This clonotype was seen repeatedly, ten times or more. The CDR3 region is CASSLGTGGRLYGYTF. Written as DNA, the CDR3 is TGTGCCAGCAGTTTAGGGACAGGGGGGCGCCTCTATGGCTACACCTTC. This chain connects TRBV28 to TRBJ1-2; TRBD1 matches at 11 bases. The germline gives CDR1 MDHEN, CDR2 SYDVKM. The length of the CDR3 is 16 residues. The trim removed 2 bases at V and 4 bases at J, leaving 6 bases unmatched.

Many counts were recorded for this clonotype. The chain has TRBV30 and TRBJ2-5, with TRBD1 identical over 7 bases. V gave up 1 base and J gave up 2 bases; unmatched junction bases: 16. This CDR3 has 18 amino acids. Germline V gene data show CDR1 as GTSNPN and CDR2 as SVGIG (reference sequence). The CDR3 spells CAWSGLPGTVSRQETQYF. The CDR3 DNA reads TGTGCCTGGAGTGGCCTTCCAGGGACAGTCTCCCGGCAAGAGACCCAGTACTTC.

This clonotype was recorded many times. Because the CDR3's place on the DNA is in doubt, the DNA is left out and the CDR3 is given as listed by TCRdb. The CDR3 spells CASSSSGLGYEQYF. This chain joins TRBV12-3 or TRBV12-4 and TRBJ2-7; no DNA check was done on the table's D call, TRBD2. The CDR3 adds up to 14 amino acids, both ends counted.

This clonotype was detected many times. The chain joins TRBV5-1 to TRBJ2-5; 7 nucleotides match TRBD2. The CDR3 length is 16 residues. CDR1 and CDR2 (germline): SGHRS, YFSETQ. Unmatched junction bases numbered 7, after V lost 1 base and J lost 1 base. The CDR3 bases are TGCGCCAGCAGCTTGCCTTCTAGCGGATTCCAAGAGACCCAGTACTTC. Amino acid sequence: CASSLPSSGFQETQYF.

This clonotype was counted at least ten times. This chain links TRBV5-1 with TRBJ2-7; TRBD1 agrees at 9 bases. V was pared by 3 bases and J by 3 bases, with 4 bases of the junction left unmatched. Germline CDR1 is SGHRS and CDR2 is YFSETQ. The CDR3 totals 14 residues. The CDR3 here is CASSSGTGYYEQYF. The CDR3 bases are TGCGCCAGCAGCTCCGGGACAGGGTACTACGAGCAGTACTTC.

The chain recombines TRBV30 with TRBJ2-1; perhaps TRBD2 as D (6 bases). The CDR3 covers 14 residues. The V gene lost 3 bases and the J gene lost 7 bases, with 16 bases spanning the gap. The germline V gene encodes CDR1 GTSNPN and CDR2 SVGIG (reference sequence). CDR3 in amino acids: CAWSPGVGVNEQFF. CDR3 DNA sequence: TGTGCCTGGAGCCCGGGAGTTGGGGTTAATGAGCAGTTCTTC.

Many counts were recorded for this clonotype. V and J are TRBV20-1 and TRBJ2-3; D is unclear. Germline loops: CDR1 DFQATT, CDR2 SNEGSKA (reference sequence). V gave up 6 bases and J gave up 2 bases, with 0 bases separating them. The CDR3 contains 9 residues. The chain's CDR3 is CSATDTQYF. CDR3 coding DNA: TGCAGTGCCACAGATACGCAGTATTTT.

This clonotype was seen ten or more times. This chain links TRBV5-1 with TRBJ2-5, with 8 bases identical to TRBD1. Germline CDR1 is SGHRS and CDR2 is YFSETQ. V shed 2 bases and J 3 bases; nucleotides not matched to a gene: 3. CDR3 length: 14 amino acids. CDR3 sequence reads: CASSFPGGEETQYF. CDR3 nucleotide sequence: TGCGCCAGCAGCTTTCCAGGGGGCGAAGAGACCCAGTACTTC.

This clonotype was counted ten times or more. The CDR3 is CASSDRQAMQETQYF. In nucleotides, the CDR3 is TGTGCCAGCAGTGATCGACAGGCAATGCAAGAGACCCAGTACTTC. The chain is built from TRBV12-3 or TRBV12-4 and TRBJ2-5; D may be TRBD1 (6 bases). Trimming took 5 bases from V and 2 from J, leaving 15 bases between them. The CDR3 loop spans 15 amino acids.